This T cell receptor (beta chain) appears in the sequencing data of a study of T-cell reconstitution after alpha-beta-depleted transplantation in children. For TCRbeta, the library was prepared with unique molecular identifiers. TCRdb used MiXCR to reprocess the PCR reads, holding one entry per CDR3 protein. The sample shows 250,000 to 300,000 distinct CDR3 sequences, 6.5% to 9% of them seen only once. Study-wide results and limits: The main origin of T-cell counts and diversity one year after transplant was newly produced T cells.

This clonotype was seen at least ten times. Its antigen is undetermined. Trimming removed 4 bases at V and 4 bases at J, with 14 bases between. Germline CDR1 SGHDN, CDR2 FVKESK. The CDR3 covers 15 residues. The source material was peripheral blood, sampled 360 days after TCRalphabeta/CD19-depleted stem cell transplant. This sequence was found in a female patient aged 2-9 years who had a stem cell transplant for Fanconi anemia, so the T cells may come from the graft donor. This rearrangement joins TRBV14 to TRBJ2-1; maybe TRBD1 (6 bases). In DNA form, the CDR3 reads TGTGCCAGCAGCCGTGGACAGCAAGCTTACAATGAGCAGTTCTTC. Encoded protein: CASSRGQQAYNEQFF. Variable domain in full (rest from reference TRBV14 and TRBJ2-1): EAGVTQFPSHSVIEKGQTVTLRCDPISGHDNLYWYRRVMGKEIKFLLHFVKESKQDESGMPNNRFLAERTGGTYSTLKVQPAELEDSGVYFCASSRGQQAYNEQFFGPGTRLTVL.